The present T cell receptor (beta chain) was sequenced within a study of T-cell memory formation after mild COVID-19. General study findings and limits: Later expanders leaned CD4+, whereas clones that contracted between day 15 and 85 were balanced CD4/CD8. Whether day 37 second-wave clones are SARS-CoV-2-specific was not confirmed. The CD4+ clones that contracted clustered mainly within CM and EM, and the CD8+ clones concentrated in EMRA.

Germline lookup yields CDR1 MNHEY and CDR2 SVGEGT. Trimming left V 8 bases short and J 9 bases short, with 11 bases between. The CDR3 runs to 11 residues. This clonotype was found a few times. What it recognizes is unknown. TCR alpha and TCR beta cDNA libraries carrying sample barcodes and UMIs came from 5'RACE with constant-segment primers. TCRdb called the 5' RACE reads again in MiXCR, with one record for every CDR3 protein. The top ten hold roughly 14% of the sample, which has 300,000 to 400,000 distinct CDR3 sequences, around 28% seen once. The sequencing input was PBMCs or a T cell subset sorted from them (not recorded which). The chain carries TRBV6-2 or TRBV6-3 and TRBJ2-1; possibly TRBD2 for D (5 bases). The receptor was isolated from an adult woman who had mild COVID-19 (a few samples of this study predate the infection). Cell type and time point are not known. This CDR3 reads CASGIGGEQFF. The DNA of the CDR3 is TGTGCCAGCGGCATAGGAGGTGAGCAGTTCTTC.